These T cell receptor beta chains were read from a single sample in a study of beta chain features in type 1 diabetes. Produced via immunoSEQ multiplex PCR; TCRdb's table is partial and in-frame only. The repertoire holds hundreds of thousands of clones, with roughly 13% as singletons. The sample consisted of naive CD4+ T cells from blood. These receptors were taken from a man younger than 30 in good health. Both conserved end residues are part of each CDR3.

V gene	J gene	CDR3 protein
TRBV25-1	TRBJ2-5	CASRDKTGETQYF
TRBV5-6	TRBJ2-1	CASSLVGQPRVQFF
TRBV5-6	TRBJ1-1	CASARGWNTEAFF
TRBV7-2	TRBJ2-4	CASSLERIAKNIQYF
TRBV19	TRBJ2-7	CASSPRGTGDYEQYF
TRBV5-1	TRBJ2-6	CASSLEGTGRGANVLTF
TRBV5-1	TRBJ2-7	CASSLSGTAGSYEQYF
TRBV4-3	TRBJ1-2	CASSKTGGSYGYTF
TRBV6-6	TRBJ1-2	CASSGGRNYGYTF
TRBV20-1	TRBJ1-1	CSARDRGLIFF
TRBV30	TRBJ2-1	CASRGDSYNEQFF
TRBV28	TRBJ2-3	CASKLTDTQYF
TRBV29-1	TRBJ2-7	CSVGWRGEQYF
TRBV20-1	TRBJ1-1	CSAHRGTEAFF
TRBV28	TRBJ1-1	CASNAPGRKAFF
TRBV29-1	TRBJ1-1	CSGSRDRGTEAFF
TRBV10-3	TRBJ2-5	CAISEKGEETQYF
TRBV27	TRBJ2-7	CASSLSSGRIYEQYF
TRBV7-2	TRBJ2-2	CASIAAGGAPNTGELFF
TRBV29-1	TRBJ2-5	CSVETGGGQTQYF
TRBV4-3	TRBJ2-3	CASSQDGGSDTDTQYF
TRBV9	TRBJ2-4	CASSTGLAGAGLLAKNIQYF
TRBV7-9	TRBJ2-5	CASSQLARGQETQYF
TRBV4-3	TRBJ1-5	CASSQDPQGYQPQHF
TRBV9	TRBJ2-5	CASSVAGGLQETQYF
TRBV5-1	TRBJ1-2	CASSLEAVRSNYGYTF
TRBV7-2	TRBJ2-3	CASGYTSGADTQYF
TRBV7-2	TRBJ2-7	CASSLGNTGISYEQYF
TRBV6-6	TRBJ1-5	CASSSDRGGWPQHF
TRBV5-1	TRBJ2-5	CASSLEFAGIETQYF
TRBV30	TRBJ1-5	CAWGGVVNQPQHF
TRBV11-2	TRBJ1-2	CASSPGHAANYGYTF
TRBV7-2	TRBJ2-5	CASSFPLAGRETQYF
TRBV5-1	TRBJ2-3	CASSGQITDTQYF
TRBV5-1	TRBJ2-1	CASSLTGTRQNEQFF
TRBV7-3	TRBJ2-7	CASSSGAYEQYF
TRBV5-8	TRBJ1-5	CASSSGQTPKQPQHF
TRBV29-1	TRBJ2-7	CSVVGSDSSYEQYF
TRBV18	TRBJ2-3	CASSTYSGTEMQYF
TRBV5-1	TRBJ1-2	CASSPDRDYGYTF
TRBV25-1	TRBJ2-7	CASSEDRGPTYEQYF
TRBV20-1	TRBJ1-2	CSASTGVGYTF
TRBV2	TRBJ2-2	CASITIANTGELFF
TRBV18	TRBJ2-7	CASSPLSGINYEQYF